One and the same sample provided the 9 T cell receptor beta chains below, sequenced in a study of response to subunit inactivated influenza vaccine. In TCRdb, the RT-PCR reads were re-called with MiXCR into one record per CDR3 protein. In the table there are hundreds of thousands of distinct CDR3 sequences, less than 20% of which are singletons. The sample here was PBMCs from blood, taken roughly 5 days after vaccination. The receptor source for this set is a man between 45 and 60 years old who received an inactivated influenza vaccine.

The CDR3 DNA is TGTGCCAGCAGTGGTGTCGGGGCGAGGGAAAAACTGTTTTTT. Encoded protein: CASSGVGAREKLFF. The gene calls are TRBV25-1 and TRBJ1-4; weak D call: TRBD1 (5 bases). The length of the CDR3 is 14 residues. Per the germline V gene, CDR1 is MGHDK and CDR2 is SYGVNS. The V end lost 4 bases, the J end lost 8 bases, and 14 bases lay between the germline ends. The whole variable domain, remainder taken from reference TRBV25-1 and TRBJ1-4, is EADIYQTPRYLVIGTGKKITLECSQTMGHDKMYWYQQDPGMELHLIHYSYGVNSTEKGDLSSESTVSRIRTEHFPLTLESARPSHTSQYLCASSGVGAREKLFFGSGTQLSVL.

This clonotype came up a few times. The V gene is TRBV9, the J gene TRBJ2-7; a possible D gene is TRBD2 (6 bases). Germline lookup yields CDR1 SGDLS and CDR2 YYNGEE. The CDR3 runs to 14 residues. V gave up 4 bases and J gave up 9 bases, with 20 bases separating them. CDR3 nucleotides: TGTGCCAGCAGCCCCTTACCGGGGGAGGCAATGCAGTACTTC. This codes for CASSPLPGEAMQYF.

The chain combines TRBV20-1 with TRBJ2-1; weak D call: TRBD1 (5 bases). Germline values: CDR1 DFQATT, CDR2 SNEGSKA (reference sequence). The CDR3 is 13 amino acids. The germline V and J ends were trimmed by 2 bases and 6 bases, with 11 bases remaining between them. CDR3 sequence: CSARQGVGNEQFF. The CDR3 nucleotides read TGCAGTGCTAGACAGGGTGTAGGCAATGAGCAGTTCTTC.

The gene calls are TRBV4-3 and TRBJ1-5, with 8 bases aligning to TRBD1. CDR3 length: 17 amino acids. V gave up 0 bases and J gave up 5 bases; unmatched junction bases: 9. Germline CDR1 and CDR2: LGHNA and YSLEER. CDR3 loop: CASSQDMGRGPDQPQHF. CDR3 in DNA: TGCGCCAGCAGCCAAGATATGGGCAGGGGGCCAGATCAGCCCCAGCATTTT.

Ten or more counts support this clonotype. The V gene is TRBV5-1, the J gene TRBJ2-6; D gene ambiguous. The germline V gene encodes CDR1 SGHRS and CDR2 YFSETQ. This CDR3 has 15 residues. Trimming stripped 0 bases from V and 0 bases from J, with 4 bases between. The CDR3: CASSLANSGANVLTF. As DNA, the CDR3 is TGCGCCAGCAGCTTGGCAAACTCTGGGGCCAACGTCCTGACTTTC.

The chain is built from TRBV9 and TRBJ1-2; 7 bases are shared with TRBD1. With 0 bases clipped from V and 0 bases from J, the junction kept 2 bases outside the gene matches. The CDR3 is 15 amino acids. Germline V gives CDR1 SGDLS, CDR2 YYNGEE. The CDR3 spells CASSVEGAANYGYTF. Here the CDR3 DNA reads TGTGCCAGCAGCGTAGAGGGGGCGGCTAACTATGGCTACACCTTC.

V and J are TRBV7-3 and TRBJ2-7, with 13 bases matching TRBD2. CDR3 length: 19 residues. Germline CDR1 and CDR2: SGHTA and FQGTGA. J gave up 5 bases and V 1 base, and 14 bases lay outside the gene matches. The CDR3 protein is CASSLNRPGTSGKSNEQYF. CDR3 in DNA: TGTGCCAGCAGCTTAAACCGTCCCGGGACTAGCGGGAAGTCCAACGAGCAGTACTTC.

This clonotype has a count of ten or more. The chain recombines TRBV6-5 with TRBJ2-7; no firm D call. V lost 4 bases to trimming and J lost 0 bases, with 10 bases between them. There are 14 residues in the CDR3. Germline assignment: CDR1 MNHEY and CDR2 SVGAGI. This CDR3 is CASSFVYGSYEQYF. The CDR3 bases are TGTGCCAGCAGTTTCGTTTACGGCTCCTACGAGCAGTACTTC.

In its sample, this clonotype was seen a few times. The chain recombines TRBV28 with TRBJ2-7; 9 positions agree with TRBD1. J was trimmed by 7 bases and V by 5 bases; bases with no gene match: 12. CDR1 and CDR2 from the germline V gene are MDHEN and SYDVKM. CDR3 length: 15 amino acids. The CDR3 sequence: CASSRLGTGLEEQYF. The CDR3 coding sequence is TGTGCCAGCAGTCGACTCGGGACAGGGCTAGAAGAGCAGTACTTC.